One and the same sample provided the 23 T cell receptor beta chains below, sequenced in a study of blood T cell repertoires in COVID-19. Sequencing was performed with immunoSEQ multiplex PCR; in TCRdb, only in-frame clones are kept and a portion is missing. The sample consists of roughly 160,000 clones, 82% of them appearing once. The sample was PBMCs or T cells enriched from blood (not recorded which). Receptors were obtained from a man between 60 and 75 years old who had recovered from COVID-19.

The chain links TRBV7-2 to TRBJ2-5; 8 positions match TRBD2. Trimming took 1 base from V and 1 from J; bases not matched to a gene: 2. In germline, CDR1 is SGHTA, CDR2 FQGNSA. This CDR3 spans 15 amino acids. The CDR3 is CASSLVSGAQETQYF. DNA of the CDR3: TGTGCCAGCAGCTTAGTTAGCGGGGCCCAAGAGACCCAGTACTTC.

The genes are TRBV18 and TRBJ1-3; 7 bases are a match to TRBD1. Unmatched junction bases numbered 15, after V lost 5 bases and J lost 2 bases. The germline V gene encodes CDR1 KGHSH and CDR2 LQKENI. This CDR3 comprises 18 residues. The CDR3 nucleotides are TGTGCCAGCTCATCAAGGCCCGCCACAGGGGAGCCTGGAAACACCATATATTTT. It codes for CASSSRPATGEPGNTIYF.

In its sample, this clone was seen a few times. This chain uses TRBV5-1 with TRBJ1-1, with TRBD1 matching over 11 bases. The J segment lost 7 bases and the V segment lost 5 bases, leaving 7 bases of the junction unmatched. This CDR3 has 14 residues. The germline V gene encodes CDR1 SGHRS and CDR2 YFSETQ. The CDR3 nucleotides are TGCGCCAGCAGTTGGACAGGGGGCAGGGGTGAAGCTTTCTTT. Its translation is CASSWTGGRGEAFF.

This clone showed up just once. The chain combines TRBV19 with TRBJ1-1; TRBD1 agrees at 12 bases. The CDR3 runs 15 residues. Germline trimming cut 6 bases from V and 3 bases from J; bases unmatched to any gene: 5. In germline, CDR1 is LNHDA, CDR2 SQIVND (reference sequence). The CDR3 protein is CASRKGTGGYTEAFF. CDR3 in DNA: TGTGCCAGTAGGAAAGGGACAGGGGGCTACACTGAAGCTTTCTTT. The full variable domain, with the rest looked up from reference TRBV19 and TRBJ1-1, is DGGITQSPKYLFRKEGQNVTLSCEQNLNHDAMYWYRQDPGQGLRLIYYSQIVNDFQKGDIAEGYSVSREKKESFPLTVTSAQKNPTAFYLCASRKGTGGYTEAFFGQGTRLTVV.

J is TRBJ2-1 and V is TRBV7-8, with 10 bases identical to TRBD2. The ends lost 7 bases at V and 10 bases at J; junction bases unmatched: 13. CDR3 length: 15 amino acids. The germline V gene has CDR1 SGHVS and CDR2 FQNEAQ. CDR3 loop: CASISPGTSVGEQFF. The CDR3 coding sequence is TGTGCCAGCATTAGTCCCGGGACTAGCGTCGGGGAGCAGTTCTTC.

The genes are TRBV28 and TRBJ1-3, with D hard to call. V shed 6 bases and J shed 2 bases, with 14 bases lying between them. CDR3 length equals 15 residues. Per germline, CDR1 MDHEN and CDR2 SYDVKM. This chain's CDR3 is CASSDRSRTGNTIYF. The CDR3 nucleotides are TGTGCCAGCAGCGATCGATCCAGGACTGGAAACACCATATATTTT.

This clone has a handful of counts. The chain has TRBV7-9 and TRBJ2-3, with D perhaps matching TRBD2 (6 bases). Trimming took off 3 bases at V and 0 bases at J, with 16 bases between the two ends. Germline values: CDR1 SEHNR, CDR2 FQNEAQ (reference sequence). This CDR3 is built from 17 residues. The DNA of the CDR3 is TGTGCCAGCAGCTTGCTCGGGGGAGGCCCCAGCACAGATACGCAGTATTTT. It specifies CASSLLGGGPSTDTQYF.

This rearrangement joins TRBV24-1 to TRBJ1-1; 8 bases map to TRBD1. Germline trimming cut 2 bases from V and 5 bases from J; bases unmatched to any gene: 6. This CDR3 has 15 residues. Per the germline V gene, CDR1 is KGHDR and CDR2 is SFDVKD. In DNA, the CDR3 is TGTGCCACCAGTGATTATGGACAGGGTGGGACTGAAGCTTTCTTT. Translating it yields CATSDYGQGGTEAFF.

The CDR3 sequence: CASSTRTGFEKLFF. The CDR3 DNA follows: TGTGCCAGTAGTACCCGGACAGGATTCGAAAAACTGTTTTTT. This chain connects TRBV19 to TRBJ1-4; TRBD1 matches 7 bases. The CDR3 runs to 14 residues. Looked up from germline, CDR1 is LNHDA and CDR2 is SQIVND (reference sequence). The J segment lost 8 bases and the V segment lost 4 bases, leaving 7 bases of the junction unmatched.

The chain carries TRBV5-1 and TRBJ2-1; weak D call: TRBD2 (6 bases). With 4 bases removed from V and 2 bases from J, the gap between germline ends came to 13 bases. Germline lookup yields CDR1 SGHRS and CDR2 YFSETQ. The CDR3 runs 15 residues. The CDR3 sequence is CASSGGTGAYNEQFF. The CDR3, as DNA: TGCGCCAGCAGCGGCGGGACTGGTGCCTACAATGAGCAGTTCTTC. Full variable domain (missing parts from reference TRBV5-1 and TRBJ2-1): KAGVTQTPRYLIKTRGQQVTLSCSPISGHRSVSWYQQTPGQGLQFLFEYFSETQRNKGNFPGRFSGRQFSNSRSEMNVSTLELGDSALYLCASSGGTGAYNEQFFGPGTRLTVL.

The chain is built from TRBV7-2 and TRBJ1-6; D ambiguous. Trimming shortened V by 2 bases and J by 7 bases, and 12 bases separated the two germline ends. CDR1 and CDR2 (germline): SGHTA, FQGNSA. The CDR3 length is 15 residues. As DNA, the CDR3 is TGTGCCAGCAGCTTACCCAGATCCCCCAATTCACCCCTCCACTTT. Translation gives CASSLPRSPNSPLHF.

The gene calls are TRBV2 and TRBJ1-5, with TRBD1 identical over 8 bases. The J segment lost 1 base and the V segment lost 6 bases, leaving 8 bases of the junction unmatched. Germline CDR1 and CDR2: SNHLY and FYNNEI. The CDR3 extends over 16 amino acids. The CDR3 sequence: CASRAQGARSNQPQHF. As DNA, the CDR3 is TGTGCCAGCAGAGCCCAGGGGGCGAGGAGCAATCAGCCCCAGCATTTT.

The chain joins TRBV7-3 to TRBJ2-3; TRBD2 matches 7 bases. The CDR3 is made up of 14 amino acids. Germline trimming cut 2 bases from V and 4 bases from J; bases unmatched to any gene: 3. CDR1 is SGHTA and CDR2 is FQGTGA in the germline V gene. CDR3 nucleotides: TGTGCCAGCAGCTTAGTGGGAGGGGCAGATACGCAGTATTTT. It specifies CASSLVGGADTQYF.

This clone is a singleton in its sample. The rearrangement uses TRBV5-1 and TRBJ2-2, with 7 bases matching TRBD2. V gave up 5 bases and J gave up 3 bases; unmatched junction bases: 7. The CDR3 extends over 15 amino acids. The germline gives CDR1 SGHRS, CDR2 YFSETQ. CDR3 in DNA: TGCGCCAGCAGTGGGAGGGGATTAGACACCGGGGAGCTGTTTTTT. As protein: CASSGRGLDTGELFF.

The chain links TRBV7-3 to TRBJ1-2, with D uncertain. The CDR3 length is 16 residues. Germline CDR1 and CDR2: SGHTA and FQGTGA. The V and J ends lost 5 bases and 4 bases respectively, with 20 bases between them. The CDR3 DNA reads as TGTGCCAGCAGCGTATCCGGGCCCTGGGCGGGCTATGGCTACACCTTC. It is translated as CASSVSGPWAGYGYTF.

V usage is TRBV2 and J usage is TRBJ2-5; TRBD1 matches at 8 bases. CDR1 SNHLY and CDR2 FYNNEI come from the germline V gene. After removal of 10 bases from V and 4 bases from J, the junction contained 5 bases not matched to a gene. The CDR3 loop spans 12 amino acids. The CDR3 DNA follows: TGTGCCACCAGGGGGCGGGGAGAGACCCAGTACTTC. Amino acid sequence: CATRGRGETQYF.

This chain uses TRBV5-8 with TRBJ2-1; the match to TRBD1 covers 7 bases. Germline CDR1 is SGHTS and CDR2 is YDEGEE. The CDR3 has 14 amino acids. Trimming removed 0 bases from V and 7 bases from J; junction bases left unmatched: 4. The CDR3 here is CASSLDRGRNEQFF. The CDR3 bases are TGTGCCAGCAGCTTGGATAGGGGGCGGAATGAGCAGTTCTTC.

This clone was observed a handful of times. The chain employs TRBV10-3 and TRBJ1-2; D is perhaps TRBD1 (6 bases). The germline V gene encodes CDR1 ENHRY and CDR2 SYGVKD. This CDR3 is 16 amino acids long. Trimming removed 7 bases from V and 4 bases from J, with 22 bases in between. For the CDR3, the DNA is TGTGCCATCATGGATCCACGTGCTGGGACATCCTATGGCTACACCTTC. Its translation is CAIMDPRAGTSYGYTF.

The chain links TRBV7-6 to TRBJ2-3; 11 nucleotides match TRBD2. In germline, CDR1 is SGHVS, CDR2 FNYEAQ. The CDR3 totals 15 residues. The ends lost 5 bases at V and 6 bases at J; junction bases unmatched: 7. The DNA for the CDR3 is TGTGCCAGCAGCGCACTAGCGGGAGTAAATGATACGCAGTATTTT. Protein sequence: CASSALAGVNDTQYF. Complete variable domain (other parts from reference TRBV7-6 and TRBJ2-3): GAGVSQSPRYKVTKRGQDVALRCDPISGHVSLYWYRQALGQGPEFLTYFNYEAQQDKSGLPNDRFSAERPEGSISTLTIQRTEQRDSAMYRCASSALAGVNDTQYFGPGTRLTVL.

This chain connects TRBV29-1 to TRBJ2-5; tentatively, D is TRBD2 (5 bases). The CDR3 runs to 13 residues. Germline V CDR1 and CDR2: SQVTM, ANQGSEA. V was cut by 6 bases and J by 5 bases, with 16 bases left in between. DNA of the CDR3: TGCAGCGTCCAACCAACCCCGGGGGAGACCCAGTACTTC. Protein sequence: CSVQPTPGETQYF.

The chain couples TRBV7-2 to TRBJ1-4, with no clear D. Trimming removed 1 base at V and 12 bases at J, with 12 bases between. There are 13 residues in the CDR3. CDR1 and CDR2 from the germline V gene are SGHTA and FQGNSA. The CDR3: CASSLGRSAELFF. CDR3 nucleotide sequence: TGTGCCAGCAGCTTAGGTCGTTCAGCGGAACTGTTTTTT. Complete variable domain (other parts from reference TRBV7-2 and TRBJ1-4): GAGVSQSPSNKVTEKGKDVELRCDPISGHTALYWYRQSLGQGLEFLIYFQGNSAPDKSGLPSDRFSAERTGGSVSTLTIQRTQQEDSAVYLCASSLGRSAELFFGSGTQLSVL.

This chain joins TRBV9 and TRBJ1-6; TRBD1 matches at 7 bases. This CDR3 has 15 residues. Germline loops: CDR1 SGDLS, CDR2 YYNGEE. The ends lost 3 bases at V and 6 bases at J; junction bases unmatched: 6. The CDR3 sequence: CASSAATGSNSPLHF. CDR3 sequence (DNA): TGTGCCAGCAGCGCAGCGACAGGGAGTAATTCACCCCTCCACTTT.

V and J are TRBV29-1 and TRBJ2-7, with 8 nucleotides matching TRBD1. The CDR3 consists of 11 residues. CDR1 is SQVTM, CDR2 ANQGSEA, per germline. Trimming took 1 base from V and 7 from J; bases not matched to a gene: 0. The CDR3 here is CSVEGDREQYF. Written as DNA, the CDR3 is TGCAGCGTTGAAGGGGACAGGGAGCAGTACTTC.